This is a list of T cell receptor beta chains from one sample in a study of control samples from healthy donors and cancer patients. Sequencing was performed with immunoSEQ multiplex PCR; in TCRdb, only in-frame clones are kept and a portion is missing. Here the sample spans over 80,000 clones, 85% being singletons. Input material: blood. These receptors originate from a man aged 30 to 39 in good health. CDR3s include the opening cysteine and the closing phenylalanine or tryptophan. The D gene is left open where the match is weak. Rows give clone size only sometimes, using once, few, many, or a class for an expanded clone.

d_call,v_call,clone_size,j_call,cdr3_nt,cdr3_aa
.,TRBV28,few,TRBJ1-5,TGTGCCAGCAGTGCGGAGGTTCAGCCCCAGCATTTT,CASSAEVQPQHF
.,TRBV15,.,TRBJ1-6,TGTGCCACCAGCAGAGATTATGGGGGGAATTCACCCCTCCACTTT,CATSRDYGGNSPLHF
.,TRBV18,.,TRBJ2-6,TGTGCCAGCTCACCAGTTAGTGGGAGATACGGGGCCAACGTCCTGACTTTC,CASSPVSGRYGANVLTF
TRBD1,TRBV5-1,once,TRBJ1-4,TGCGCCAGCAGCTCAGGACAGGGTTTGGAAAAACTGTTTTTT,CASSSGQGLEKLFF
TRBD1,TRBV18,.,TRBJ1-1,TGTGCCAGCTCACGGACAGGGAACACTGAAGCTTTCTTT,CASSRTGNTEAFF
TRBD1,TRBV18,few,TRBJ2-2,TGTGCCAGCTCACACGGACAGGGGGTTTCCGGGGAGCTGTTTTTT,CASSHGQGVSGELFF
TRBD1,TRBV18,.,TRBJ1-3,TGTGCCAGCTCACCGAACCCGGGACAGGGAAACACCATATATTTT,CASSPNPGQGNTIYF
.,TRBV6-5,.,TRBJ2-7,TGTGCCAGCACCGGACCGGACCGGTCCTACGAGCAGTACTTC,CASTGPDRSYEQYF
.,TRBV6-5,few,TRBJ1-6,TGTGCCAGCAGTTACTCTACACAGCCCTATAATTCACCCCTCCACTTT,CASSYSTQPYNSPLHF
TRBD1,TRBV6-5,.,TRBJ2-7,TGTGCCAGCACCCCTCCGGGACAGGGGATTTACGAGCAGTACTTC,CASTPPGQGIYEQYF
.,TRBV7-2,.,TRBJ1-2,TGTGCCAGCAGCTTAGGAAAATGGCGGACCCACCTGGATGGCTACACCTTC,CASSLGKWRTHLDGYTF